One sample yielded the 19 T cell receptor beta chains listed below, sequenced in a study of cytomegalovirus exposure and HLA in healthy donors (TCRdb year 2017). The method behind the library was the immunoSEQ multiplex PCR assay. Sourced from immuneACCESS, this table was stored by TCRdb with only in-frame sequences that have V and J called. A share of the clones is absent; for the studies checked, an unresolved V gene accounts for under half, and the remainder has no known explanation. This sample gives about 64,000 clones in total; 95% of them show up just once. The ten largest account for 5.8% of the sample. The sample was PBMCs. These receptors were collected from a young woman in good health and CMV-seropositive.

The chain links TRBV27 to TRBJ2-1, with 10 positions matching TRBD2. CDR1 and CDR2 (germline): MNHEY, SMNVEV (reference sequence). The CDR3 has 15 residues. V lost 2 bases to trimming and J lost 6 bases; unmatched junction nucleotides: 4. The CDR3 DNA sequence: TGTGCCAGCAGTTTACCCCTAGCGGGAGCCAATGAGCAGTTCTTC. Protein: CASSLPLAGANEQFF.

The CDR3 DNA follows: TGTGCCAGCTCACCGTCGCGGGTTGGGCGGGGGAGCACAGATACGCAGTATTTT. As protein: CASSPSRVGRGSTDTQYF. This chain connects TRBV18 to TRBJ2-3, with 7 bases matching TRBD2. Germline V CDR1 and CDR2: KGHSH, LQKENI. There are 18 residues in the CDR3. The junction had 12 bases not matched to a gene; V was cut back by 3 bases and J by 0 bases.

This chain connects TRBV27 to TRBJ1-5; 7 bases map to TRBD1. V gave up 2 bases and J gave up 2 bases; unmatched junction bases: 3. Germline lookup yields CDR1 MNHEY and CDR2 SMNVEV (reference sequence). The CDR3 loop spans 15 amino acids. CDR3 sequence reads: CASSLEGAGNQPQHF. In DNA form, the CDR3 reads TGTGCCAGCAGTTTAGAGGGGGCGGGCAATCAGCCCCAGCATTTT.

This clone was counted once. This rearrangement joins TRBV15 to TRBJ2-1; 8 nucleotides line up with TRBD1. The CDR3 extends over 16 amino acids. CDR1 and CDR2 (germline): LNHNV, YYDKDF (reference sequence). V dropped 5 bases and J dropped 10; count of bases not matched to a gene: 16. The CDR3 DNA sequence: TGTGCCACCAGCTCATACCGGGACAGGCCGATCTCCGAGCAGTTCTTC. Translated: CATSSYRDRPISEQFF.

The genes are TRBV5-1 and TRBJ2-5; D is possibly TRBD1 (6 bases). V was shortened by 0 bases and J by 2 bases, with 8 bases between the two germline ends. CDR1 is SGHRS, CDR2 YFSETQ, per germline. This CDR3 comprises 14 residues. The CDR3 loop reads CASSLVGTQETQYF. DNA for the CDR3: TGCGCCAGCAGCTTGGTTGGGACACAAGAGACCCAGTACTTC.

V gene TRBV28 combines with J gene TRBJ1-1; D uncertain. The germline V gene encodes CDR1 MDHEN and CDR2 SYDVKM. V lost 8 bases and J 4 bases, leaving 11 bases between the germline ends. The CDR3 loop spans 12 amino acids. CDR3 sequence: CASQEARTEAFF. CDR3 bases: TGTGCCAGCCAAGAGGCACGCACTGAAGCTTTCTTT.

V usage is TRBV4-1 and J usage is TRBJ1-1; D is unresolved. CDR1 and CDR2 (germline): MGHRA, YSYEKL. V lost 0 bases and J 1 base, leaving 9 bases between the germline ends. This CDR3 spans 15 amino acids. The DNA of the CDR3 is TGCGCCAGCAGCCAAGAGGCAGTACCGAACACTGAAGCTTTCTTT. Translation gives CASSQEAVPNTEAFF.

The CDR3 protein is CASTRLQETQYF. CDR3 nucleotide sequence: TGTGCCAGCACCCGACTTCAAGAGACCCAGTACTTC. This chain connects TRBV6-1 to TRBJ2-5; D remains unclear. V gave up 7 bases and J gave up 2 bases, with 8 bases separating them. CDR3 size: 12 residues. Germline CDR1 MNHNS, CDR2 SASEGT.

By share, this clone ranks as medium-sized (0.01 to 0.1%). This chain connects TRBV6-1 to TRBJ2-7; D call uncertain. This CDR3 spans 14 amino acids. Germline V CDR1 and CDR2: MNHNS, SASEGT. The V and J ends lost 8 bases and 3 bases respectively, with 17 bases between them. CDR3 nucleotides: TGTGCCAGCGGCGGTGGCTTCGGCCACTACGAGCAGTACTTC. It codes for CASGGGFGHYEQYF.

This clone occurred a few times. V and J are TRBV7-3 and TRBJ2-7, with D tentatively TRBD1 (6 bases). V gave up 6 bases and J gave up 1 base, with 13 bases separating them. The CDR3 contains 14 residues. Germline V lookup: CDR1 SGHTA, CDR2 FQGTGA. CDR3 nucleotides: TGTGCCAGCAGGCGCCAGGGGATTTCCTACGAGCAGTACTTC. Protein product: CASRRQGISYEQYF.

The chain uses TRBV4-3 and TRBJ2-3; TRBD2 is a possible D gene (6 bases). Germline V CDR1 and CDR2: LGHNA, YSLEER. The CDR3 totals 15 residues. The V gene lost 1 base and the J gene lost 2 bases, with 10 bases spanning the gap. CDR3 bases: TGCGCCAGCAGCCAAGGAGGCGGGGACACAGATACGCAGTATTTT. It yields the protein CASSQGGGDTDTQYF.

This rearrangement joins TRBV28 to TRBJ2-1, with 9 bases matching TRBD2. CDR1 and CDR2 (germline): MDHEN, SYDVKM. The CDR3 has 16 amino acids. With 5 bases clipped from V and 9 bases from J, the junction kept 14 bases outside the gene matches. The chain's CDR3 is CASSPGGLAGFGEQFF. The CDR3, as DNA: TGTGCCAGCAGTCCGGGAGGTCTAGCGGGATTTGGTGAGCAGTTCTTC.

Here the CDR3 DNA reads TGTGCCAGCAGCCGGGACTACACCGGGGAGCTGTTTTTT. Protein product: CASSRDYTGELFF. V and J are TRBV5-4 and TRBJ2-2; a weak D match, TRBD2 (6 bases). The CDR3 is made up of 13 amino acids. V was pared by 4 bases and J by 3 bases, with 7 bases between. Germline lookup yields CDR1 SGHNT and CDR2 YYREEE (reference sequence).

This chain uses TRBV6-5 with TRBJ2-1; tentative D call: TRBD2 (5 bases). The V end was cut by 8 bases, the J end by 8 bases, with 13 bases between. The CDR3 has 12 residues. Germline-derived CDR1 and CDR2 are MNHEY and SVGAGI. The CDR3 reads CASGLRGDEQFF. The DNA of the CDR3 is TGTGCCAGCGGCTTACGGGGAGATGAGCAGTTCTTC.

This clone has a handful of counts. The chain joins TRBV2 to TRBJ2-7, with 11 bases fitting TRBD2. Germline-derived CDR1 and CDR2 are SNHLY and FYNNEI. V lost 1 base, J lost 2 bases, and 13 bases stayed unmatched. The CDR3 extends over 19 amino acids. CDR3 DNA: TGTGCCAGCAGTGAAGGTGGACCCTTAGCGGGAGGGCCTCCCTACGAGCAGTACTTC. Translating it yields CASSEGGPLAGGPPYEQYF.

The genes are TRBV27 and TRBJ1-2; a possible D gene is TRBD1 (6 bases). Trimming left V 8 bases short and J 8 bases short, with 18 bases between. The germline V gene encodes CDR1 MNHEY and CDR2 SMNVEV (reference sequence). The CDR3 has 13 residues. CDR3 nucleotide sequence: TGTGCCAGCGGGCCCGGGGGCGGGGGGGGCTACACCTTC. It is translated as CASGPGGGGGYTF.

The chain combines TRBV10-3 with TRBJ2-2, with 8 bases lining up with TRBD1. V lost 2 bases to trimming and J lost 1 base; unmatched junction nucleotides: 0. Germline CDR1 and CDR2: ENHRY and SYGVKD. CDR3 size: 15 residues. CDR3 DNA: TGTGCCATCAGTGAGGGACAGGGGAACACCGGGGAGCTGTTTTTT. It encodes CAISEGQGNTGELFF.

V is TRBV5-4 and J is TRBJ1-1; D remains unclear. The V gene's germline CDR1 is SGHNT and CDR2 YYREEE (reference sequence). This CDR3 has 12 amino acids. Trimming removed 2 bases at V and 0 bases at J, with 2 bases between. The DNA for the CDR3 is TGTGCCAGCAGCTTCTTGAACACTGAAGCTTTCTTT. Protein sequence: CASSFLNTEAFF.

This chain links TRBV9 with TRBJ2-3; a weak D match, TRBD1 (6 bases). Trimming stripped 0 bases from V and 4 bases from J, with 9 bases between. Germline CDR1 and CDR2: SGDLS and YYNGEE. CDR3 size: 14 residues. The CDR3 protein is CASSVGQGPDTQYF. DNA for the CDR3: TGTGCCAGCAGCGTAGGGCAGGGGCCAGATACGCAGTATTTT.